In this sample, the clone carrying this TCR beta chain turned up many times. Using RNA transcripts as the source, TCR beta CDR3 regions were amplified. Primed by the HTBI set, a first-round RT-PCR was run on the TCR CDR3. MiXCR, run by TCRdb on the multiplex PCR reads, gives a single entry per CDR3 protein. The sample records 480,000 or so distinct CDR3 sequences, 14% being singletons. This entry is derived from a study of T cells in Graves' hyperthyroidism and ophthalmopathy. The TCR was taken from a young woman with Graves' hyperthyroidism. The sequenced material came from blood.

This chain's CDR3 is CASSLVNRASYEQYF. Here the CDR3 DNA reads TGTGCCAGCAGCTTAGTTAACAGGGCCTCCTACGAGCAGTACTTC. The V gene is TRBV11-1, the J gene TRBJ2-7; D perhaps matches TRBD1 (6 bases). Germline V gene sequence: CDR1 SGHAT, CDR2 FQDESV (reference sequence). V gave up 1 base and J gave up 0 bases, with 10 bases separating them. The CDR3 totals 15 residues.